The 21 T cell receptor beta chains given below trace back to one sample, sequenced in a study of cytomegalovirus exposure and HLA in healthy donors. Here immunoSEQ multiplex PCR was the method, and the copy in TCRdb shows in-frame clones only, minus some. The data show roughly 170,000 clones, with 84% seen just once and about 3% held by the top ten. Sample: PBMCs. Every receptor here comes from a woman in her late teens or twenties in good health and CMV-seropositive.

The chain uses TRBV9 and TRBJ1-3, with D hard to call. CDR3 length: 14 residues. The V end was cut by 3 bases, the J end by 2 bases, with 9 bases between. From germline, CDR1 is SGDLS and CDR2 YYNGEE. The CDR3 DNA reads TGTGCCAGCAGCGAGGCACAGACTGGAAACACCATATATTTT. Protein: CASSEAQTGNTIYF. The full variable domain, in which reference TRBV9 and TRBJ1-3 provide the parts outside the CDR3, is DSGVTQTPKHLITATGQRVTLRCSPRSGDLSVYWYQQSLDQGLQFLIQYYNGEERAKGNILERFSAQQFPDLHSELNLSSLELGDSALYFCASSEAQTGNTIYFGEGSWLTVV.

This sequence joins TRBV7-8 and TRBJ2-3; D is unclear. The CDR3 length is 14 residues. Germline CDR1 reads SGHVS; CDR2 reads FQNEAQ. The V end lost 1 base, the J end lost 3 bases, and 8 bases lay between the germline ends. The CDR3 DNA follows: TGTGCCAGCAGCTTAGTACTGGTTACAGATACGCAGTATTTT. Translation gives CASSLVLVTDTQYF.

The gene calls are TRBV5-1 and TRBJ2-5; perhaps TRBD1 as D (6 bases). Germline V CDR1 and CDR2: SGHRS, YFSETQ. CDR3 size: 14 residues. V lost 3 bases to trimming and J lost 2 bases, with 11 bases between them. In DNA, the CDR3 is TGCGCCAGCAGCTCGGGGACATATCAAGAGACCCAGTACTTC. As protein: CASSSGTYQETQYF.

This chain joins TRBV2 and TRBJ2-1; a possible D gene is TRBD1 (6 bases). This CDR3 region has 14 residues. The germline gives CDR1 SNHLY, CDR2 FYNNEI. Trimming took off 8 bases at V and 0 bases at J, with 11 bases between the two ends. The CDR3 protein is CASQGFPSYNEQFF. The CDR3 DNA is TGTGCCAGCCAGGGGTTCCCCTCCTACAATGAGCAGTTCTTC. Full variable domain (outside the CDR3, taken from reference TRBV2 and TRBJ2-1): EPEVTQTPSHQVTQMGQEVILRCVPISNHLYFYWYRQILGQKVEFLVSFYNNEISEKSEIFDDQFSVERPDGSNFTLKIRSTKLEDSAMYFCASQGFPSYNEQFFGPGTRLTVL.

This clone was found once. This sequence joins TRBV4-1 and TRBJ1-6, with D possibly matching TRBD1 (5 bases). The CDR3 contains 17 residues. V was clipped by 1 base and J by 8 bases, with 18 bases between them. Germline values: CDR1 MGHRA, CDR2 YSYEKL. The DNA for the CDR3 is TGCGCCAGCAGCCAAGTCCCATCGAGGACATCGGATTCACCCCTCCACTTT. This codes for CASSQVPSRTSDSPLHF.

Here the CDR3 DNA reads TGTGCCAGCTCACCTACCGGGGGGGGCGGCACAGATACGCAGTATTTT. Amino acids: CASSPTGGGGTDTQYF. The chain combines TRBV18 with TRBJ2-3, with 8 bases matching TRBD2. Germline trimming cut 3 bases from V and 1 base from J; bases unmatched to any gene: 6. The CDR3 consists of 16 residues. CDR1 and CDR2 from the germline V gene are KGHSH and LQKENI.

This chain links TRBV7-9 with TRBJ1-2, with D unresolved. The V gene's germline CDR1 is SEHNR and CDR2 FQNEAQ (reference sequence). This CDR3 contains 15 residues. The germline V and J ends were trimmed by 1 base and 5 bases, with 14 bases remaining between them. Written as DNA, the CDR3 is TGTGCCAGCAGCTTAGGGGCGGCGGAGGCTTATGGCTACACCTTC. It is translated as CASSLGAAEAYGYTF.

The CDR3 DNA reads TGTGCCAGCAGCTTAGAGACAGGGAAGCTGTTTTTT. The encoded protein is CASSLETGKLFF. V usage is TRBV7-2 and J usage is TRBJ2-2, with TRBD1 identical over 7 bases. V trimming: 1 base; J trimming: 12 bases; junction bases outside the gene matches: 2. Germline-derived CDR1 and CDR2 are SGHTA and FQGNSA. This CDR3 comprises 12 residues.

This clone was seen more than once but under ten times. The CDR3, as DNA: TGCGCCAGCAGGAGCCTGCAAGAGACCCAGTACTTC. It specifies CASRSLQETQYF. V and J are TRBV5-1 and TRBJ2-5; D ambiguous. The germline CDR1 and CDR2 sequences are SGHRS and YFSETQ. The V end lost 5 bases, the J end lost 2 bases, and 7 bases lay between the germline ends. There are 12 residues in the CDR3.

The chain combines TRBV11-2 with TRBJ2-1; the match to TRBD2 covers 8 bases. Trimming cost V 0 bases and J 3 bases; bases outside gene matches: 1. The V gene's germline CDR1 is SGHAT and CDR2 FQNNGV. The CDR3 consists of 15 residues. This chain's CDR3 is CASSLDGGGYNEQFF. Here the CDR3 DNA reads TGTGCCAGCAGCTTAGACGGGGGGGGCTACAATGAGCAGTTCTTC.

In this sample, this clone turned up a few times. The chain employs TRBV2 and TRBJ1-6, with TRBD1 identical over 7 bases. Germline CDR1 and CDR2: SNHLY and FYNNEI. The CDR3 loop spans 16 amino acids. J lost 3 bases, V lost 5 bases, and 7 bases had no gene match. The CDR3 loop reads CASSPPGTVYNSPLHF. The CDR3 DNA sequence: TGTGCCAGCAGTCCCCCCGGGACAGTCTATAATTCACCCCTCCACTTT.

The chain has TRBV19 and TRBJ2-1; TRBD2 agrees at 14 bases. The CDR3 covers 14 residues. With V trimmed by 9 bases and J by 7 bases, 5 bases remained unmatched. Germline loops: CDR1 LNHDA, CDR2 SQIVND (reference sequence). CDR3 amino acids: CASGRLAGGNEQFF. CDR3 in DNA: TGTGCCAGCGGGAGACTAGCGGGGGGGAATGAGCAGTTCTTC.

The chain is built from TRBV7-2 and TRBJ1-2; D unclear. V lost 4 bases, J lost 7 bases, and 16 bases lay in between. The CDR3 runs 14 residues. Germline values: CDR1 SGHTA, CDR2 FQGNSA. The CDR3 is CASSSPRRALGYTF. Here the CDR3 DNA reads TGTGCCAGCAGCTCCCCACGGCGGGCCCTTGGCTACACCTTC.

The chain joins TRBV5-1 to TRBJ2-3, with 10 positions matching TRBD1. CDR1 and CDR2 from the germline V gene are SGHRS and YFSETQ. CDR3 size: 16 residues. V dropped 1 base and J dropped 2; count of bases not matched to a gene: 4. Here the CDR3 reads CASSLWGTGATDTQYF. The DNA of the CDR3 is TGCGCCAGCAGCTTGTGGGGGACAGGGGCCACAGATACGCAGTATTTT.

The chain links TRBV29-1 to TRBJ2-7, with D perhaps matching TRBD1 (6 bases). The CDR3 runs to 12 residues. Germline CDR1 and CDR2: SQVTM and ANQGSEA. Trimming left V 6 bases short and J 4 bases short, with 13 bases between. CDR3 sequence (DNA): TGCAGCGTCAGGGGACAAATATACGAGCAGTACTTC. Residues: CSVRGQIYEQYF.

The V call is TRBV6-5, the J call TRBJ1-1; no clear D. CDR3 size: 14 residues. The ends were cut back, 6 bases at V and 8 bases at J, with 19 bases in the middle. CDR1 is MNHEY and CDR2 is SVGAGI in the germline V gene. The CDR3 here is CASSPYEGGAEAFF. DNA for the CDR3: TGTGCCAGCAGCCCGTATGAGGGAGGTGCCGAAGCTTTCTTT.

The chain recombines TRBV25-1 with TRBJ2-1; D is undetermined. Germline-derived CDR1 and CDR2 are MGHDK and SYGVNS. The V gene lost 3 bases and the J gene lost 6 bases, with 9 bases spanning the gap. The CDR3 sequence is 13 residues long. CDR3 in DNA: TGTGCCAGCAGTGAGGGCGTAGGCAATGAGCAGTTCTTC. This sequence encodes CASSEGVGNEQFF.

The chain is built from TRBV4-2 and TRBJ1-3; D not certain. V was cut by 0 bases and J by 3 bases, with 15 bases left in between. CDR3 length equals 17 residues. From germline, CDR1 is LGHNA and CDR2 YNFKEQ. The CDR3 is CASSQERVQAVGNTIYF. The CDR3 nucleotides read TGTGCCAGCAGCCAAGAGAGGGTTCAGGCCGTTGGAAACACCATATATTTT.

The gene calls are TRBV27 and TRBJ2-4; 7 bases match TRBD2. Germline CDR1 is MNHEY and CDR2 is SMNVEV (reference sequence). The junction had 3 bases not matched to a gene; V was cut back by 0 bases and J by 1 base. The CDR3 loop spans 16 amino acids. This CDR3 is CASSLSAGGAKNIQYF. In nucleotides, the CDR3 is TGTGCCAGCAGTTTATCTGCCGGGGGGGCCAAAAACATTCAGTACTTC.

Regarding this clone: Different DNA sequences within this sample yield the same CDR3. V gene TRBV5-1 combines with J gene TRBJ2-2, with D tentatively TRBD1 (5 bases). V dropped 1 base and J dropped 0 bases, with 7 bases sitting between them. The CDR3 sequence is 15 residues long. The germline CDR1 and CDR2 sequences are SGHRS and YFSETQ. The CDR3 loop is CASSLRGPNTGELFF. For the CDR3, the DNA is TGCGCCAGCAGCTTGAGGGGCCCGAACACCGGGGAGCTGTTTTTT.

The rearrangement links TRBV4-3 to TRBJ2-3; 9 nucleotides align to TRBD2. CDR1 and CDR2 (germline): LGHNA, YSLEER. The CDR3 contains 15 residues. V shed 3 bases and J 2 bases; nucleotides not matched to a gene: 3. Here the CDR3 reads CASSQGGGATDTQYF. The CDR3 bases are TGCGCCAGCAGCCAGGGCGGGGGGGCCACAGATACGCAGTATTTT.